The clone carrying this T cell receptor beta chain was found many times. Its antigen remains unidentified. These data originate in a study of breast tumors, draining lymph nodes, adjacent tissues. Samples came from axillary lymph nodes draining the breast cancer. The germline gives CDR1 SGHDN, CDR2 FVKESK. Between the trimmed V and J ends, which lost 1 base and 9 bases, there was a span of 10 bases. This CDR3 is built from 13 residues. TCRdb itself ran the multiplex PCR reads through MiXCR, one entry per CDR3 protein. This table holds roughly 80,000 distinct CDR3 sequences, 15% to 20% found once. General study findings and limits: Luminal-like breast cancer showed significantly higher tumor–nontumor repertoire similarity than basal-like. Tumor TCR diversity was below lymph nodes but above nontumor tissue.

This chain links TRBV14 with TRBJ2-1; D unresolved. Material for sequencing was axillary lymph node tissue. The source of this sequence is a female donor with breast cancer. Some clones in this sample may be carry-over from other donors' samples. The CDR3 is CASSQGGKGEQFF. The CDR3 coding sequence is TGTGCCAGCAGCCAAGGGGGTAAGGGTGAGCAGTTCTTC.